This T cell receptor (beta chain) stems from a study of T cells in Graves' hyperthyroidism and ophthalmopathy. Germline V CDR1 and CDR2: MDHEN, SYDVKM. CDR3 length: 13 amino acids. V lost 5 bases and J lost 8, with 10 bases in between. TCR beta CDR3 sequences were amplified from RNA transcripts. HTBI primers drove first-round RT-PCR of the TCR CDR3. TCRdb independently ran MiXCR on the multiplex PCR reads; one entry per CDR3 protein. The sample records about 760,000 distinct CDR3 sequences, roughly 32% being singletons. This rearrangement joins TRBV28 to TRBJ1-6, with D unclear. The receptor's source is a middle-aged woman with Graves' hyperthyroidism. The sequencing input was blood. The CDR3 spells CASSPRDHSPLHF. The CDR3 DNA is TGTGCCAGCAGTCCGCGGGATCATTCACCCCTCCACTTT.